This TCR beta chain was sequenced in a study of blood T cell repertoires in COVID-19. Whole-study context: The study drew acute and convalescent COVID-19 samples from the United States, Italy and Spain. Sample material is recorded as cDNA or gDNA derived from T cells, B-cell-depleted T cells, or PBMCs.

V lost 8 bases and J 4 bases, leaving 14 bases between the germline ends. This CDR3 contains 13 residues. Cohort allocation depended upon clinical history that participants reported. Libraries were prepared by immunoSEQ multiplex PCR; TCRdb keeps only in-frame clonotypes and omits some of them. The table has about 140,000 clones, roughly 79% seen once; the top ten hold around 2.9%. This sequence was found in a woman between 45 and 60 years old who had recovered from COVID-19. The chain carries TRBV12-3 or TRBV12-4 and TRBJ1-1, with D possibly being TRBD1 (6 bases). Sequencing was performed on PBMCs or T cells enriched from blood (not recorded which). CDR3 sequence reads: CASLTGIGTEAFF. The CDR3, as DNA: TGTGCCAGCCTTACAGGGATCGGCACTGAAGCTTTCTTT.